A selection of T cell receptor beta chains follows, all from one sample in a study of blood T cell repertoires in COVID-19. The method was immunoSEQ multiplex PCR; TCRdb's version includes in-frame clones alone and lacks a portion of them. Of 150,000 to 200,000 clones listed, almost 80% are singletons. Sequencing input: peripheral blood. The receptors come from a man aged 60-69 years with active or convalescent COVID-19. Each CDR3 is given with its conserved first and last residue. The D gene is left open where the match is weak. Size values are once, few and many counts, or a class for expanded clones, and some rows have none.

>TRBJ2-5|.|.|TRBV6-4
TGTGCCAGCAGTCGCCGGCGGGGAGAGACCCAGTACTTC
CASSRRRGETQYF
>TRBJ1-5|TRBD1|.|TRBV7-9
TGTGCCAGCAGCTTAATAGGACAGGGGGAGTTGCAGCCCCAGCATTTT
CASSLIGQGELQPQHF
>TRBJ2-1|TRBD2|once|TRBV6-5
TGTGCCAGCAGTTACGTCGGGGAGGGGACGGACAATGAGCAGTTCTTC
CASSYVGEGTDNEQFF
>TRBJ2-3|TRBD2|once|TRBV25-1
TGTGCCAGCAGTTCGACTAGCGGGAGAGGGACAGATACGCAGTATTTT
CASSSTSGRGTDTQYF
>TRBJ2-2|TRBD2|.|TRBV5-1
TGCGCCAGCAGCCTACTCGGCCGCGGGAGTCACACCGGGGAGCTGTTTTTT
CASSLLGRGSHTGELFF
>TRBJ2-1|.|.|TRBV5-1
TGCGCCAGCAGCTTGGAAACAGGCTACAATGAGCAGTTCTTC
CASSLETGYNEQFF
>TRBJ1-1|.|.|TRBV28
TGTGCCAGCAGGGAAATGACAATTATGAACACTGAAGCTTTCTTT
CASREMTIMNTEAFF
>TRBJ2-3|.|.|TRBV27
TGTGCCAGCAGTTTGAGGGCTCCGCTCACAGATACGCAGTATTTT
CASSLRAPLTDTQYF
>TRBJ1-2|.|once|TRBV2
TGTGCCAGCAGTGTAGGGCCCCAGGGTGATGGCTACACCTTC
CASSVGPQGDGYTF
>TRBJ2-6|.|few|TRBV24-1
TGTGCCACCAGTGAATGGACAGCCTCTGGGGCCAACGTCCTGACTTTC
CATSEWTASGANVLTF
>TRBJ2-1|TRBD2|.|TRBV5-5
TGTGCCAGCAGCTGGGGGTTTCAGGGACTAGCGGGCTACAATGAGCAGTTCTTC
CASSWGFQGLAGYNEQFF
>TRBJ1-1|.|.|TRBV7-2
TGTGCCAGCAGCGCGACAGTGAACACTGAAGCTTTCTTT
CASSATVNTEAFF
>TRBJ2-3|.|.|TRBV5-6
TGTGCCAGCAGCCCGCCGGGGATGGATACGCAGTATTTT
CASSPPGMDTQYF
>TRBJ2-7|.|.|TRBV6-2/TRBV6-3
TGTGCCAGCAGTTCGATCCAGAAGTCCTACGAGCAGTACTTC
CASSSIQKSYEQYF
>TRBJ1-2|.|once|TRBV6-6
TGTGCCAGCAGACCCGGACAGTCCTATGGCTACACCTTC
CASRPGQSYGYTF
>TRBJ1-5|.|.|TRBV19
TGTGCCAGTAGTGGGGCAGCCGCCGCCAATCAGCCCCAGCATTTT
CASSGAAAANQPQHF
>TRBJ2-3|TRBD2|.|TRBV7-2
TGTGCCAGCAGCTTACAGCGGGAGATAGATACGCAGTATTTT
CASSLQREIDTQYF
>TRBJ2-7|TRBD1|.|TRBV11-2
TGTGCCAGCAGCGTACAGGGGGCTCAATACTTC
CASSVQGAQYF
>TRBJ2-2|TRBD2|.|TRBV28
TGTGCCAGCAGACTAGCGGGAGCTGCCTCCGGGGAGCTGTTTTTT
CASRLAGAASGELFF
>TRBJ1-4|TRBD1|.|TRBV7-9
TGTGCCAGCAGCCTCGTGGGACAGGGGAACGAAAAACTGTTTTTT
CASSLVGQGNEKLFF